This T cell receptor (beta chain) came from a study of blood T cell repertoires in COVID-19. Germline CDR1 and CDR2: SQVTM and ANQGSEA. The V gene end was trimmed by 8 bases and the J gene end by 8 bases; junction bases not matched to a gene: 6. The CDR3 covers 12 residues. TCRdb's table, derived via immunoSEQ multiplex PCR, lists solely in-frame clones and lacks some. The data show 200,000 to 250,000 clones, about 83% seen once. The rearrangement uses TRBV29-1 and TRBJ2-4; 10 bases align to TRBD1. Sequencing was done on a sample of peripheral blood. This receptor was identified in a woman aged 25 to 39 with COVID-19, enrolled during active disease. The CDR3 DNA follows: TGCAGCTTCAGGACAGGGGGGGACATTCAGTACTTC. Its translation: CSFRTGGDIQYF.